Below are 15 T cell receptor beta chains sequenced from a single sample in a study of T cells in Graves' hyperthyroidism and ophthalmopathy (dated by TCRdb to about 2019). Libraries were made using multiplex PCR. Instrument used: Illumina HiSeq 2000. The TCR beta CDR3 regions were amplified from the RNA transcripts. The first round of RT-PCR for the TCR CDR3 was performed with the HTBI primer set and the Qiagen OneStep RT-PCR kit. TCRdb reprocessed the public reads (quality trimming at Q25 with fastp, clone calling with MiXCR) and kept in-frame beta chains. All rows with the same CDR3 protein become a single entry with the most common DNA and genes. The sample data list a few hundred thousand distinct CDR3 sequences, and around 25% of these were observed just once. 70% to 75% of the sample comes from the top ten. The sequencing sample was made of blood. These receptors were obtained from a man between 45 and 60 years old with Graves' hyperthyroidism.

This clonotype was seen at least ten times. The chain carries TRBV2 and TRBJ2-1; maybe TRBD2 (6 bases). The CDR3 is 15 residues long. V lost 6 bases to trimming and J lost 1 base, with 13 bases between them. CDR1 is SNHLY, CDR2 FYNNEI, per germline. CDR3 DNA sequence: TGTGCCAGCAGGGGACTCTGGGGATCCTACAATGAGCAGTTCTTC. It translates to CASRGLWGSYNEQFF.

This clonotype occurred a few times. The chain combines TRBV7-6 with TRBJ2-1; D is unresolved. The V gene's germline CDR1 is SGHVS and CDR2 FNYEAQ. Deletions cut 1 base from V and 6 bases from J, with 7 bases between. This CDR3 contains 13 residues. The CDR3 sequence: CASSLVFGNEQFF. CDR3 coding DNA: TGTGCCAGCAGCTTAGTTTTTGGCAATGAGCAGTTCTTC.

This clonotype appeared a few times. In nucleotides, the CDR3 is TGTGCCAGTAGCGGGACTAGGTCTCACGGGGAGACCCAGTACTTC. As protein: CASSGTRSHGETQYF. The chain uses TRBV19 and TRBJ2-5, with 8 bases matching TRBD2. The CDR3 covers 15 residues. V gave up 6 bases and J gave up 5 bases; unmatched junction bases: 11. The germline V gene encodes CDR1 LNHDA and CDR2 SQIVND (reference sequence).

The chain carries TRBV2 and TRBJ2-1, with 10 bases fitting TRBD2. The germline CDR1 and CDR2 sequences are SNHLY and FYNNEI. With 1 base clipped from V and 15 bases from J, the junction kept 6 bases outside the gene matches. The CDR3 has 13 residues. The CDR3 sequence: CASSEVLAGAVFF. CDR3 DNA sequence: TGTGCCAGCAGTGAAGTCCTAGCGGGAGCCGTGTTCTTC. Variable domain in full (rest from reference TRBV2 and TRBJ2-1): EPEVTQTPSHQVTQMGQEVILRCVPISNHLYFYWYRQILGQKVEFLVSFYNNEISEKSEIFDDQFSVERPDGSNFTLKIRSTKLEDSAMYFCASSEVLAGAVFFGPGTRLTVL.

This clonotype has only a few counts. The chain has TRBV5-5 and TRBJ1-4; 8 nucleotides line up with TRBD1. V lost 3 bases to trimming and J lost 10 bases; unmatched junction nucleotides: 8. The CDR3 length is 14 residues. The germline V gene encodes CDR1 SGHKS and CDR2 YYEKEE (reference sequence). The CDR3 here is CASSYDPQGGKLFF. DNA of the CDR3: TGTGCCAGCAGCTACGACCCACAGGGGGGAAAACTGTTTTTT.

The chain combines TRBV20-1 with TRBJ2-1; 14 bases are shared with TRBD2. The CDR3 has 15 amino acids. Looked up from germline, CDR1 is DFQATT and CDR2 is SNEGSKA (reference sequence). V was clipped by 3 bases and J by 9 bases; unmatched bases: 7. The CDR3 sequence: CSARGLAGENAEQFF. CDR3 DNA: TGCAGTGCTAGGGGACTAGCGGGAGAAAATGCTGAGCAGTTCTTC.

The rearrangement links TRBV9 to TRBJ2-3; 8 bases fit TRBD2. Germline V gene data show CDR1 as SGDLS and CDR2 as YYNGEE. This CDR3 has 15 amino acids. V gave up 2 bases and J gave up 2 bases; unmatched junction bases: 4. This CDR3 reads CASSVSGSLTDTQYF. CDR3 bases: TGTGCCAGCAGCGTCAGCGGGAGTCTCACAGATACGCAGTATTTT.

This clonotype showed up just a few times. This sequence joins TRBV6-1 and TRBJ1-6; D is perhaps TRBD1 (6 bases). The CDR3 has 13 residues. Trimming stripped 2 bases from V and 7 bases from J, with 6 bases between. The V gene's germline CDR1 is MNHNS and CDR2 SASEGT. The CDR3 region is CASSETGNSPLHF. The CDR3 DNA reads as TGTGCCAGCAGTGAAACAGGGAATTCACCCCTCCACTTT.

This clonotype was found a few times. The chain couples TRBV6-2 or TRBV6-3 to TRBJ1-5; no definite D call. CDR1 is MNHEY and CDR2 is SVGEGT in the germline V gene. The CDR3 runs to 13 residues. V lost 7 bases to trimming and J lost 4 bases, with 11 bases between them. The CDR3 DNA follows: TGTGCCAGCACGGGAAACGGTAATCAGCCCCAGCATTTT. It encodes CASTGNGNQPQHF.

This clonotype was detected a few times. V is TRBV27 and J is TRBJ2-5; the match to TRBD2 covers 13 bases. The CDR3 spans 17 residues. Germline V gene sequence: CDR1 MNHEY, CDR2 SMNVEV (reference sequence). V lost 2 bases and J lost 1; bases outside the gene matches: 4. The CDR3 DNA reads TGTGCCAGCAGTTTAGTGGGACTAGCGGGATTCCAAGAGACCCAGTACTTC. Protein: CASSLVGLAGFQETQYF.

CDR3 DNA sequence: TGTGCCATCAGAGTTACCCCGCCGGCCTACGAGCAGTACTTC. Its translation: CAIRVTPPAYEQYF. The rearrangement uses TRBV10-3 and TRBJ2-7; D call uncertain. From germline, CDR1 is ENHRY and CDR2 SYGVKD. V lost 6 bases to trimming and J lost 2 bases, with 14 bases between them. This CDR3 is built from 14 residues.

In this sample, this clonotype turned up a few times. The chain has TRBV19 and TRBJ2-2; 7 nucleotides match TRBD2. V dropped 5 bases and J dropped 8; count of bases not matched to a gene: 11. The CDR3 covers 15 residues. Germline CDR1 LNHDA, CDR2 SQIVND (reference sequence). CDR3 DNA: TGTGCCAGTAGTCAGGGCCTAGCGGTGATAGGGGAGCTGTTTTTT. This encodes CASSQGLAVIGELFF.

This clonotype was observed a handful of times. V gene TRBV12-3 or TRBV12-4 combines with J gene TRBJ1-2; possibly TRBD1 for D (6 bases). The CDR3 length is 13 residues. Trimming removed 6 bases at V and 8 bases at J, with 16 bases between. CDR3: CASREGVAGGYTF. CDR3 DNA sequence: TGTGCCAGCAGGGAGGGGGTGGCCGGGGGCTACACCTTC.

The sample holds a few counts of this clonotype. The chain links TRBV11-2 to TRBJ2-1; D gene unclear. Trimming removed 1 base from V and 8 bases from J, with 6 bases in between. Germline lookup yields CDR1 SGHAT and CDR2 FQNNGV. CDR3 length: 12 amino acids. The CDR3 DNA is TGTGCCAGCAGCTTAGTGAGTCATGAGCAGTTCTTC. Encoded protein: CASSLVSHEQFF. The full variable domain, with the rest looked up from reference TRBV11-2 and TRBJ2-1, is EAGVAQSPRYKIIEKRQSVAFWCNPISGHATLYWYQQILGQGPKLLIQFQNNGVVDDSQLPKDRFSAERLKGVDSTLKIQPAKLEDSAVYLCASSLVSHEQFFGPGTRLTVL.

Ten or more counts support this clonotype. The genes are TRBV6-1 and TRBJ2-1; the D is unclear. This CDR3 region has 13 residues. Germline lookup yields CDR1 MNHNS and CDR2 SASEGT. V lost 6 bases and J 5 bases, leaving 11 bases between the germline ends. The CDR3 region is CASSFDRHNEQFF. CDR3 DNA: TGTGCCAGCAGCTTTGACCGCCACAATGAGCAGTTCTTC.